These T cell receptor beta chains were read from a single sample in a study of T cells in Graves' hyperthyroidism and ophthalmopathy. TCRdb passed the multiplex PCR reads through MiXCR, listing each CDR3 protein once. The sample includes roughly 650,000 distinct CDR3 sequences, 16% seen only once; the top ten take roughly 3%. Material for sequencing was blood. Receptors were obtained from a woman aged 35 to 49 with Graves' ophthalmopathy. Each CDR3 is given with its conserved first and last residue. Fields, in order: CDR3 DNA, CDR3 protein, D gene, J gene, V gene, clone size. D genes are given only for firm matches. Expanded clones get a size class; other rows say once, few or many, or leave the size out.

TGTGCCAGCAGCCCCGGGCTAGCGGGAACTGTCGAGCAGTACTTC	CASSPGLAGTVEQYF	TRBD2	TRBJ2-7	TRBV3-1	few
TGTGCCAGCAGTTACTCGACCAACCAAGAGACCCAGTACTTC	CASSYSTNQETQYF	-	TRBJ2-5	TRBV6-2/TRBV6-3	many
TGTGCCAGCAGCTTAGGTCACTCGAGCACAGATACGCAGTATTTT	CASSLGHSSTDTQYF	-	TRBJ2-3	TRBV11-2	many
TGTGCCAGCAGCCCCCACCCGGTTTTCATGAACACTGAAGCTTTCTTT	CASSPHPVFMNTEAFF	-	TRBJ1-1	TRBV3-1	-
TGTGCCAGCGGGAAGAGGGAAAATCAAGAGACCCAGTACTTC	CASGKRENQETQYF	-	TRBJ2-5	TRBV6-1	many
TGTGCCAGCAGGGAAGATGGTGGTAGCGATACGCAGTATTTT	CASREDGGSDTQYF	-	TRBJ2-3	TRBV13	-
TGTGCCAGCAGCCAAGAGGGGGGGGGAGAGACCCAGTACTTC	CASSQEGGGETQYF	TRBD2	TRBJ2-5	TRBV3-1	many
TGTGCCAGCAGACCCGGGCTAGGCTTAGAGCAGTACTTC	CASRPGLGLEQYF	-	TRBJ2-7	TRBV6-1	few
TGTGCCAGCAGCTTAGATCGGACTAGTACCCGTGGGTATTTT	CASSLDRTSTRGYF	TRBD2	TRBJ2-3	TRBV7-9	-
TGTGCCAGCTTGGGCCGACAGGGCCCCCGAGGGGTCTATGGCTACACCTTC	CASLGRQGPRGVYGYTF	TRBD1	TRBJ1-2	TRBV2	many
TGTGCCAGCAGCCAACTAAGGGGGACGGATCAGCCCCAGCATTTT	CASSQLRGTDQPQHF	-	TRBJ1-5	TRBV3-1	few
TGTGCCAGCAGTTTATCTGGGGCTAATGAAAAACTGTTTTTT	CASSLSGANEKLFF	-	TRBJ1-4	TRBV27	many
TGTGCCAGCAGCGCCTGGACAGGGTGGGGGTCACCCCTCCACTTT	CASSAWTGWGSPLHF	TRBD1	TRBJ1-6	TRBV11-2	few
TGCAGTGTTACAGGGAACACAGATACGCAGTATTTT	CSVTGNTDTQYF	-	TRBJ2-3	TRBV20-1	-
TGTGCCAGCTCACCACTTGGGGGGTCAGAGACCCAGTACTTC	CASSPLGGSETQYF	-	TRBJ2-5	TRBV18	many
TGTGCCAGCAGCCAAGAATCAGAGACCCAGTACTTC	CASSQESETQYF	-	TRBJ2-5	TRBV3-1	few
TGCAGTGCTCCCCTACCGGCTTTGGACAGGGACGAGCAGTACTTC	CSAPLPALDRDEQYF	TRBD1	TRBJ2-7	TRBV20-1	few
TGTGCCAGCAGTGCGACCGGGACTAGCGGCACAGATACGCAGTATTTT	CASSATGTSGTDTQYF	TRBD2	TRBJ2-3	TRBV6-4	few
TGTGCCGCCGGGCGCGTCATGAACACTGAAGCTTTCTTT	CAAGRVMNTEAFF	-	TRBJ1-1	TRBV6-2/TRBV6-3	many
TGTGCCAGCAGCTTTGGGAGGGCCGGGGAGCTGTTTTTT	CASSFGRAGELFF	TRBD2	TRBJ2-2	TRBV7-9	-
TGCGCCAGCGGTGGGGGCGTTAAAAAAGAGACCCAGTACTTC	CASGGGVKKETQYF	-	TRBJ2-5	TRBV5-1	few
TGTGCCAGCAGTTTGTTCGGCTCCTACAATGAGCAGTTCTTC	CASSLFGSYNEQFF	-	TRBJ2-1	TRBV28	-
TGTGCCAGCAGCCTACACTTGAGCTCCTACGAGCAGTACTTC	CASSLHLSSYEQYF	-	TRBJ2-7	TRBV7-2	many
TGTGCCTGGAGCATAGGGACAGTTAATGAGCAGTTCTTC	CAWSIGTVNEQFF	TRBD1	TRBJ2-1	TRBV30	many
TGTGCCACCGGGGGGACAGGGAACACTGAAGCTTTCTTT	CATGGTGNTEAFF	TRBD1	TRBJ1-1	TRBV24-1	few